The TCR beta chain described here comes from a study of control samples from healthy donors and cancer patients. The CDR3 length is 14 residues. V lost 3 bases, J lost 7 bases, and 16 bases lay in between. Germline CDR1 is GTSNPN and CDR2 is SVGIG (reference sequence). Using immunoSEQ multiplex PCR, the repertoire was profiled, and TCRdb retains in-frame clones only, with some absent. This sample yields approximately 150,000 clones, of which under 95% are seen a single time; more than 6.5% belongs to the top ten. The chain recombines TRBV30 with TRBJ1-5; D not certain. What was sequenced was blood. The sequence came from a man aged 18 to 35 in good health. CDR3 nucleotides: TGTGCCTGGAGCGGAGGAGGGTTCAAGCAGCCCCAGCATTTT. This gives the protein CAWSGGGFKQPQHF.